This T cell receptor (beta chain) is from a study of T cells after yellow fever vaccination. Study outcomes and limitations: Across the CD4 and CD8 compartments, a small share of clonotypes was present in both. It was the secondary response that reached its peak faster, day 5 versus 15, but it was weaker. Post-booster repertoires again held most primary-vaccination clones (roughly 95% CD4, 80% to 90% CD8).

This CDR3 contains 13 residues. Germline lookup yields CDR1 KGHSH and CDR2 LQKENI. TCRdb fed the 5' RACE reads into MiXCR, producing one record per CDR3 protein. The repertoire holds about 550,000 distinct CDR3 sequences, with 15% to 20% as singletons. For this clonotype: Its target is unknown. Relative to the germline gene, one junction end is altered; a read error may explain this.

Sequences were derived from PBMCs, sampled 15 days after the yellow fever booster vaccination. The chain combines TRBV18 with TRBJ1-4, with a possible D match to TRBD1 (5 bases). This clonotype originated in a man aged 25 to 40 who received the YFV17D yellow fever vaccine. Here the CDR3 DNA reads TGTGCCAGCTCGTCGGGACGGGATGACAAACTGTTTTTT. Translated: CASSSGRDDKLFF.